This TCR beta chain derives from a study of identical twins (TCRdb year 2016). Some background on the complete study: TCR alpha and beta repertoires from monozygotic twins, unrelated adults of various ages and cord blood were deep-sequenced to test whether fetal clonotypes persist. To rule out contamination, the twin experiments were replicated at different times with different library preparation protocols.

The library came from 5' RACE. Sequencing relied on an Illumina HiSeq 2000. Template switching added a universal primer binding site, and the final cDNA carried a unique molecular identifier that allowed TCR cDNA molecules to be counted accurately. Specific primers in the conserved constant-segment region were used to synthesize first-strand cDNA for TCR alpha and beta chains. To control for contamination, each cDNA library was double barcoded with a SMART-Mk sample barcode plus Illumina barcodes. TruSeq adapter sequences along with Illumina sample barcodes were introduced in two successive PCR steps. The TCR alpha and beta cDNA libraries were sequenced on the Illumina HiSeq platform using custom primers. Per the original workflow: MiGEC was used to process raw reads and extract unique molecular identifiers, and MiXCR was used to find CDR3 positions. For each individual, recombination models were inferred using an EM algorithm with the repgenHMM and IGoR tools. Shared clonotypes were analyzed with the tcR package in R, and sharing was normalized by the product of cloneset sizes. Out-of-frame nonproductive sequences were analyzed to study raw recombination free of thymic and clonal selection effects. The public sequencing data were trimmed at Q25 with fastp and processed into clonotypes with MiXCR by TCRdb, which kept only in-frame beta chains. Rows merge per CDR3 protein into single entries with the most common DNA and genes. The V and J calls shown here were made by TCRdb, not taken from the authors' results. This sample lists roughly 290,000 distinct CDR3 sequences; over 8.5% were detected once. 6% to 8.5% of the sample comes from the top ten.

All donors were healthy Caucasians. The twin cohort comprised three pairs of female monozygotic twins, all aged roughly 18 to 30 years. Positive isolation kits from Invitrogen were used to isolate CD4+ and CD8+ T cell populations. Worth noting for this clonotype: Its antigen is unknown. No base quality values were provided; no much bigger clone lies one nucleotide off.

The CDR3 contains 15 residues, cysteine and phenylalanine counted. The CDR3 DNA has 45 bases and is translated from base 1. CDR1 and CDR2 are drawn from the germline V gene: SGHAT, FQNNGV. V ends up 6 bases short and J 0 bases short, with an unmatched junction base count of 7. Results and caveats for the whole study, not just this receptor: Because the same donors could not be followed over many years, conclusions were based on cross-sectional statistical analysis. Out-of-frame TCR alpha sharing in monozygotic twins was systematically underestimated by recombination models, whereas sharing between unrelated individuals was in agreement with the recombination models. Invariant T cells such as MAIT and iNKT could partly confound zero-insertion analyses, although diverse VJ usage argued against such confounding for most clonotypes. Compared with coincidental sharing between unrelated individuals, an excess of low generation-probability sequences was observed among out-of-frame TCR alpha sequences shared between twins. A weaker excess of twin sharing was found in beta out-of-frame sequences because the signal-to-noise ratio was lowered by fewer shared sequences. Abundant cord blood beta clonotypes had fewer insertions, young adult naive repertoires showed a similar but weaker trend, and memory repertoires showed no such trend.

This sample also appeared in a second study, on yellow fever vaccine responses in identical twins. The second paper states: According to the authors, in identical twins the way T cells responded to vaccination appeared partly convergent and partly personalized. In the study, vaccine-responding T cell clones were precisely tracked in identical twins.

This receptor was obtained from a young woman in good health. Sequencing input: CD8+ T cells sorted from blood. The chain is encoded by TRBV11-2 joined to TRBJ2-5; TRBD2 lines up with 7 middle nucleotides. This receptor has the CDR3 CASRYGTTHQETQYF. The DNA sequence is TGTGCCAGCAGGTACGGGACTACTCACCAAGAGACCCAGTACTTC.